This record looks at one T cell receptor (beta chain) sequence and its context. Its antigen remains unknown. This specimen belongs to a study of Ad26.COV2.S vaccination and SARS-CoV-2 variants. Study summary: Intramuscular Ad26.COV2.S at 5x10^10 or 1x10^11 viral particles. The study's findings and limits: The authors reported substantial breadth in spike-specific CD8+ and CD4+ T cell responses after vaccination.

As for treatment: about 20 received Ad26.COV2.S at low or high dose, single or two shots; roughly five received placebo; per-sample allocation not given. Day 63 following the first vaccine or placebo injection was when the samples were taken. Measured with immunoSEQ multiplex PCR; TCRdb has only the in-frame clones, and not every one. The table has about 430,000 clones, more than 80% seen once. Germline CDR1 and CDR2: LGHNA and YNFKEQ. The V gene end was trimmed by 3 bases and the J gene end by 0 bases; junction bases not matched to a gene: 4. The CDR3 sequence is 15 residues long. The TCR was taken from a person between 18 and 65 years old who received the Ad26.COV2.S COVID-19 vaccine or a placebo. The sample was peripheral blood, taken in a trial of Ad26.COV2.S vaccine versus placebo. The chain recombines TRBV4-2 with TRBJ2-7; 8 bases line up with TRBD1. CDR3 bases: TGTGCCAGCAGCCAGACGACAGGGGCCTCCTACGAGCAGTACTTC. Residues: CASSQTTGASYEQYF.